The 12 T cell receptor beta chains presented below share a single source sample, sequenced in a study of T cells after yellow fever vaccination. Each CDR3 protein is one row after TCRdb ran MiXCR on the 5' RACE reads. The sample contains 280,000 or so distinct CDR3 sequences, under 9% of which appear only once. This material consisted of CD4+ T cells sorted from PBMCs, taken 5 days after the yellow fever booster vaccination. Source of these receptors: a man aged 18 to 29 who received the YFV17D yellow fever vaccine.

There are a few counts of this clonotype. The chain employs TRBV7-2 and TRBJ2-1; 7 bases are shared with TRBD2. Germline V gene sequence: CDR1 SGHTA, CDR2 FQGNSA. The V segment lost 6 bases and the J segment 12 bases; nucleotides outside the gene matches: 11. The CDR3 runs 13 residues. The CDR3 nucleotides are TGTGCCAGCAGGGGTGCTAGCGGCCTAGGGCAGTTCTTC. Amino acids: CASRGASGLGQFF.

This clonotype was seen at least ten times. The chain recombines TRBV27 with TRBJ1-6, with 9 bases aligning to TRBD1. The CDR3 totals 13 residues. V lost 5 bases to trimming and J lost 15 bases; unmatched junction nucleotides: 8. Germline V lookup: CDR1 MNHEY, CDR2 SMNVEV (reference sequence). The chain's CDR3 is CASSLETGGHLHF. The CDR3 DNA is TGTGCCAGCAGTCTCGAGACAGGGGGACACCTCCACTTT.

This clonotype has a handful of counts. This sequence joins TRBV24-1 and TRBJ2-1; tentatively, D is TRBD1 (6 bases). CDR3 length equals 18 residues. Germline-derived CDR1 and CDR2 are KGHDR and SFDVKD. V dropped 3 bases and J dropped 0 bases, with 17 bases sitting between them. In DNA, the CDR3 is TGTGCCACCAGTGATCCAAAACTAACAGGGAGCTCCTACAATGAGCAGTTCTTC. Translating gives CATSDPKLTGSSYNEQFF.

This clonotype has only a few counts. The gene calls are TRBV4-3 and TRBJ2-3; no definite D call. CDR3 length: 14 amino acids. Germline CDR1 reads LGHNA; CDR2 reads YSLEER. The V end lost 4 bases, the J end lost 4 bases, and 12 bases lay between the germline ends. CDR3 sequence (DNA): TGCGCCAGCAGCCCAGTACCCGCCCCAGATACGCAGTATTTT. Its translation: CASSPVPAPDTQYF.

The genes are TRBV5-6 and TRBJ2-7; D remains unclear. The CDR3 runs to 17 residues. Trimming removed 0 bases at V and 0 bases at J, with 16 bases between. Germline CDR1 SGHDT, CDR2 YYEEEE. As DNA, the CDR3 is TGTGCCAGCAGCTTGGTCTTGAGCAGGCCTGGCTCCTACGAGCAGTACGTC. This codes for CASSLVLSRPGSYEQYV.

The gene calls are TRBV5-6 and TRBJ2-3; D may be TRBD2 (6 bases). Deletions cut 2 bases from V and 0 bases from J, with 13 bases between. The CDR3 extends over 16 amino acids. Germline lookup yields CDR1 SGHDT and CDR2 YYEEEE. CDR3 DNA sequence: TGTGCCAGCAGCTTCCAAGGTCGGGGGAGCACAGATACGCAGTATTTT. This sequence encodes CASSFQGRGSTDTQYF.

The sample holds many counts of this clonotype. The chain uses TRBV4-2 and TRBJ2-3; no clear D gene. This CDR3 has 17 amino acids. Between the trimmed V and J ends, which lost 0 bases and 0 bases, there was a span of 13 bases. Germline CDR1 LGHNA, CDR2 YNFKEQ. DNA for the CDR3: TGTGCCAGCAGCCAAGATCCGTTTGAGTTTAGCACAGATACGCAGTATTTT. Protein product: CASSQDPFEFSTDTQYF.

This chain connects TRBV6-5 to TRBJ2-1; 7 bases fit TRBD1. This CDR3 has 16 amino acids. Germline V gene lookup returns CDR1 MNHEY and CDR2 SVGAGI. The V gene end was trimmed by 4 bases and the J gene end by 0 bases; junction bases not matched to a gene: 6. The DNA for the CDR3 is TGTGCCAGCAGTTCCCTACAGGGGAGCTCCTACAATGAGCAGTTCTTC. The encoded protein is CASSSLQGSSYNEQFF.

V usage is TRBV9 and J usage is TRBJ1-2, with 8 bases matching TRBD1. V trimming: 3 bases; J trimming: 8 bases; junction bases outside the gene matches: 6. Per the germline V gene, CDR1 is SGDLS and CDR2 is YYNGEE. This CDR3 has 13 residues. CDR3 DNA sequence: TGTGCCAGCAGCGGAGACAGGGGATTGGGCTACACCTTC. As protein: CASSGDRGLGYTF.

This clonotype was seen more than once but under ten times. The rearrangement links TRBV19 to TRBJ1-1, with 7 positions matching TRBD1. The CDR3 runs to 17 residues. Germline V lookup: CDR1 LNHDA, CDR2 SQIVND (reference sequence). Trimming at V came to 4 bases and at J to 3 bases, leaving 14 bases not matched to a gene. The CDR3 reads CASSTTLETGWDTEAFF. In DNA form, the CDR3 reads TGTGCCAGTAGTACCACCCTCGAGACAGGGTGGGACACTGAAGCTTTCTTT.

In its sample, this clonotype was seen many times. The chain links TRBV7-2 to TRBJ2-7; D uncertain. V shed 3 bases and J shed 2 bases, with 2 bases lying between them. This CDR3 contains 11 residues. The germline CDR1 and CDR2 sequences are SGHTA and FQGNSA. The CDR3 DNA reads as TGTGCCAGCAGCTTTGCCTACGAGCAGTACGTC. It encodes CASSFAYEQYV.

The table lists this clonotype with many counts. This chain links TRBV5-1 with TRBJ2-5, with a weak D call TRBD2 (6 bases). Looked up from germline, CDR1 is SGHRS and CDR2 is YFSETQ. The CDR3 is made up of 16 amino acids. Trimming removed 0 bases from V and 2 bases from J, with 14 bases in between. This CDR3 reads CASSLGGSSGQETQYF. CDR3 DNA: TGCGCCAGCAGCTTGGGAGGTAGTAGCGGACAAGAGACCCAGTACTTC.